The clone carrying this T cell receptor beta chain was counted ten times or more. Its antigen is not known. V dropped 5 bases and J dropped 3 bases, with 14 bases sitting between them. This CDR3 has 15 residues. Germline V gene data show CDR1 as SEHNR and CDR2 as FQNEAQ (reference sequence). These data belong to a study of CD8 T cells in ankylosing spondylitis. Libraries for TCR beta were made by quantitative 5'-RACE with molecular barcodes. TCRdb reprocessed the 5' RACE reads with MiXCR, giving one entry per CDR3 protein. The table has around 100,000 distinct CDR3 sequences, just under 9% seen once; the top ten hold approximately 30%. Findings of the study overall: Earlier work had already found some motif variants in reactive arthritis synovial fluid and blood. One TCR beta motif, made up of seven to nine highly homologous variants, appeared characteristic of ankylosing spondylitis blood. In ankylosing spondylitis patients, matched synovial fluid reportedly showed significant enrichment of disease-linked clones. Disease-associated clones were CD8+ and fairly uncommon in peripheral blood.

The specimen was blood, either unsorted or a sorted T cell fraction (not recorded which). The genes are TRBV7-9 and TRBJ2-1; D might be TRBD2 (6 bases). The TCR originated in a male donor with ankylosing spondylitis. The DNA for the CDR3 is TGTGCCAGCAGCCGGGGGTCGGGAGACTACAATGAGCAGTTCTTC. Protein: CASSRGSGDYNEQFF.